This paragraph reports one T cell receptor (beta chain). Per the authors' pipeline: Amplification of reference gene primers provided the estimated nucleated cell counts. Clones were sequenced by immunoSEQ multiplex PCR, and TCRdb holds only the in-frame ones, with some missing. That table is the source of V, J and clone size, and D and trimming were worked out from the DNA. The sample has under 250,000 clones, 75% to 85% seen once. These data are taken from a study of blood T cell repertoires in COVID-19. Across the study: Italy, Spain and the United States were the sources of the convalescent and acute COVID-19 samples.

This CDR3 spans 14 amino acids. Germline V gene data show CDR1 as SQVTM and CDR2 as ANQGSEA. Germline trimming cut 3 bases from V and 5 bases from J; bases unmatched to any gene: 9. The chain uses TRBV29-1 and TRBJ2-5; 7 bases match TRBD1. Sequenced sample: peripheral blood. This TCR derives from a human donor in a cohort sampled during active COVID-19. DNA for the CDR3: TGCAGCGTTGAGGCCCCGACAGGGTCGGAGACCCAGTACTTC. It yields the protein CSVEAPTGSETQYF.